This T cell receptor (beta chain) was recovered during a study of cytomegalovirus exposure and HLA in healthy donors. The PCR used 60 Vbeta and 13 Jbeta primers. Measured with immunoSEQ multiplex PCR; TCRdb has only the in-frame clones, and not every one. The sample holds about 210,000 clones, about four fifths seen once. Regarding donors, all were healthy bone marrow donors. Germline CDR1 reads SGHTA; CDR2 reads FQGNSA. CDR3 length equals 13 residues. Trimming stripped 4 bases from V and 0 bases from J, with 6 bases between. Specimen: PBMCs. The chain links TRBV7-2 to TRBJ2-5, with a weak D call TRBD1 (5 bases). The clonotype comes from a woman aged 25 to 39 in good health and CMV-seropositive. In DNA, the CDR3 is TGTGCCAGCAGCTCCAGGGACCAAGAGACCCAGTACTTC. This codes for CASSSRDQETQYF.